The TCR beta chain described here comes from a study of cytotoxic CD8 clonotypes in ibrutinib-treated CLL. Findings and caveats of the study: Public clonotypes showed up rarely, and on treatment they shrank or held steady. The clonality went up when patients responded to ibrutinib and dropped back toward baseline at progression.

The sample holds one count of this clone. Its antigen is as yet unknown. The V end was cut by 7 bases, the J end by 0 bases, with 13 bases between. CDR1 and CDR2 from the germline V gene are LNHNV and YYDKDF (reference sequence). The CDR3 loop spans 16 amino acids. Data came from immunoSEQ multiplex PCR; TCRdb stores just in-frame clones and leaves some out. This table has 190,000 or so clones, around 72% appearing once. The chain combines TRBV15 with TRBJ2-6; no definite D call. The TCR comes from a human donor with chronic lymphocytic leukemia. Sequenced here: PBMCs, sampled after 24 months of ibrutinib treatment. CDR3 DNA sequence: TGTGCCACCACTAAAGGGAAGGACTCTGGGGCCAACGTCCTGACTTTC. Residues: CATTKGKDSGANVLTF.